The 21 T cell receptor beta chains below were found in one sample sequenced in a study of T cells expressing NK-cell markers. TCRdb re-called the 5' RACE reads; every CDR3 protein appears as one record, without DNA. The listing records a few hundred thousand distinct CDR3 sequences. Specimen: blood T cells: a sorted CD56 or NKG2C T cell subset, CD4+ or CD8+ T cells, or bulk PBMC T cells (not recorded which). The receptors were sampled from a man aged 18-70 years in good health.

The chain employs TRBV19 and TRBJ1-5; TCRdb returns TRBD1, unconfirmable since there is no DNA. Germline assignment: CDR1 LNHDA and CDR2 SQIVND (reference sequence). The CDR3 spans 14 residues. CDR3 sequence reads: CASSIPWGAEPQHF.

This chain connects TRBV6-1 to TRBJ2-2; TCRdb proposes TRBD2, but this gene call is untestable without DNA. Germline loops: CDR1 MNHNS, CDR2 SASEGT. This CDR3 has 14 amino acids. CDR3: CASAFRGEVGELFF.

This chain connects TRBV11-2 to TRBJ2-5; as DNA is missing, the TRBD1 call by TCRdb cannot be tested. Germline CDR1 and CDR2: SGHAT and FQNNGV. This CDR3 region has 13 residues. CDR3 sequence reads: CASSWGAGETQYF. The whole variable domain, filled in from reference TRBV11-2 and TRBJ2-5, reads EAGVAQSPRYKIIEKRQSVAFWCNPISGHATLYWYQQILGQGPKLLIQFQNNGVVDDSQLPKDRFSAERLKGVDSTLKIQPAKLEDSAVYLCASSWGAGETQYFGPGTRLLVL.

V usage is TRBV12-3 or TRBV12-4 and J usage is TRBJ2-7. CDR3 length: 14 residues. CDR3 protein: CASTKTTASYEQYF.

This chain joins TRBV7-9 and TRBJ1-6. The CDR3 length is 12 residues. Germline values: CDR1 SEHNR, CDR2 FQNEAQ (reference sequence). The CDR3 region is CASREGGSPLHF.

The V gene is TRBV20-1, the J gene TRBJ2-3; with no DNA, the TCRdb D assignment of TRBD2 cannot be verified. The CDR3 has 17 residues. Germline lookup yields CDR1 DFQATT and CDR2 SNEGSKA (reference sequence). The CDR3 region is CSARLGRLAGGPDTQYF.

CDR3 in amino acids: CASRRASPNKEQFF. The chain has TRBV6-1 and TRBJ2-1. The CDR3 sequence is 14 residues long. Germline CDR1 is MNHNS and CDR2 is SASEGT.

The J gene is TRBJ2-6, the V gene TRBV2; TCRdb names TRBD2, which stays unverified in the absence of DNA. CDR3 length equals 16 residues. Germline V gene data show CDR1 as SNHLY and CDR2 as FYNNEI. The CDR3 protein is CASKDSHISGANVLTF.

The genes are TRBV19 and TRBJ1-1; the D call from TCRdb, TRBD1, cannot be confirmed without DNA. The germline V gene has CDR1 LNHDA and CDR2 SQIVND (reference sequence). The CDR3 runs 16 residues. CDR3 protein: CASSMSVGGENTEAFF.

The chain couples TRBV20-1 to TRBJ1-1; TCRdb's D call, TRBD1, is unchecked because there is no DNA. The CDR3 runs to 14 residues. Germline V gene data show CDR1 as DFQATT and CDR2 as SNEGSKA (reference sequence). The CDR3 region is CSASGGGLNTEAFF.

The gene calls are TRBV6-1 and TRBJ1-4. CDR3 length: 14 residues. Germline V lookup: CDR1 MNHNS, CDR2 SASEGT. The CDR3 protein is CASSQQATNEKLFF.

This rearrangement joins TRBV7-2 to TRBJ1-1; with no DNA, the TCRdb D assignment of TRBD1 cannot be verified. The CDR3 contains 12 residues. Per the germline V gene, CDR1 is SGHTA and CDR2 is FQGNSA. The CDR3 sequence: CASSQGKGTTFF.

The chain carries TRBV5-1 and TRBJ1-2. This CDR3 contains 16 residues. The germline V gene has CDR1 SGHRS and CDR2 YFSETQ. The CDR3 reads CASSLMQGGSRDGYTF.

The CDR3 is CASSWGASSGVSYEQYF. This chain links TRBV5-1 with TRBJ2-7; as DNA is missing, the TRBD2 call by TCRdb cannot be tested. There are 17 residues in the CDR3. Germline V CDR1 and CDR2: SGHRS, YFSETQ.

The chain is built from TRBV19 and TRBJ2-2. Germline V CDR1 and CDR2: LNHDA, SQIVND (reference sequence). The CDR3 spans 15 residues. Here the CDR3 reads CASRRNFANTGELFF.

The CDR3 loop reads CASSHQGAWNQPQHF. The rearrangement joins TRBV2 to TRBJ1-5; TCRdb's assignment of TRBD1 cannot be checked, as there is no DNA. The CDR3 sequence is 15 residues long. Germline CDR1 SNHLY, CDR2 FYNNEI. The full variable domain, completed using reference TRBV2 and TRBJ1-5, is EPEVTQTPSHQVTQMGQEVILRCVPISNHLYFYWYRQILGQKVEFLVSFYNNEISEKSEIFDDQFSVERPDGSNFTLKIRSTKLEDSAMYFCASSHQGAWNQPQHFGDGTRLSIL.

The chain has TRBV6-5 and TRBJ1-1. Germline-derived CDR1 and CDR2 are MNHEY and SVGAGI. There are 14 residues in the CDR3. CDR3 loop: CASSFFGQNTEAFF.

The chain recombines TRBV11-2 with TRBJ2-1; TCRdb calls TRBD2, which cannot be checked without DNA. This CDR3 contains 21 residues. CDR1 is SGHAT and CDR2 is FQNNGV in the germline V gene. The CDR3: CASSPRLAISGGASSYNEQFF.

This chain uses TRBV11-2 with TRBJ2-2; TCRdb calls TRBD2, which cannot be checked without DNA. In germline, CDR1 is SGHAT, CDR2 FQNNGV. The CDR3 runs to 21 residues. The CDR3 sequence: CASSTGLAVLLPNANTGELFF.

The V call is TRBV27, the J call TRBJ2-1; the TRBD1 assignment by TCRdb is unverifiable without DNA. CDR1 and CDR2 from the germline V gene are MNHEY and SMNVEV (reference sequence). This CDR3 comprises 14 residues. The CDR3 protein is CASRRKPGSNEQFF.

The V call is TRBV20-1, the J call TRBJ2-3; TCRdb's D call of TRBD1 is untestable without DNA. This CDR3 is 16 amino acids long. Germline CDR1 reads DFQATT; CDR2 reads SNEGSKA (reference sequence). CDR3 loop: CSANDLSWTGTDTQYF.